The 26 T cell receptor beta chains below all came from one sample that was sequenced in a study of T cell repertoires in cytomegalovirus infection. TCRdb recomputed calls from the reads with MiXCR, one row per CDR3 protein. The profile shows 100,000 or so distinct CDR3 sequences, 20% to 30% of them singletons. The sample comprised CD8+ T cells from PBMCs. The source of these receptors is a human donor in good health (CMV status not recorded). Some clones in this sample may be carry-over from other donors' samples.

The V and J genes are TRBV12-3 or TRBV12-4 and TRBJ2-5; 8 bases agree with TRBD2. CDR3 length equals 16 residues. J gave up 4 bases and V 3 bases, and 10 bases lay outside the gene matches. The CDR3 DNA follows: TGTGCCAGCAGTTTGGGTTCGGGGGGGCCTCGAGAGACCCAGTACTTC. Residues: CASSLGSGGPRETQYF.

This clonotype occurred a few times. The rearrangement joins TRBV20-1 to TRBJ2-2, with TRBD1 matching 7 bases. This CDR3 has 16 residues. CDR1 DFQATT and CDR2 SNEGSKA come from the germline V gene (reference sequence). Trimming at V came to 2 bases and at J to 4 bases, leaving 10 bases not matched to a gene. The CDR3 DNA sequence: TGCAGTGCTAGACGGTCCGGGACAGACACCACCGGGGAGCTGTTTTTT. This encodes CSARRSGTDTTGELFF.

The chain carries TRBV15 and TRBJ2-3, with no clear D. This CDR3 is built from 13 residues. The germline V gene encodes CDR1 LNHNV and CDR2 YYDKDF (reference sequence). The germline V and J ends were trimmed by 1 base and 1 base, with 3 bases remaining between them. For the CDR3, the DNA is TGTGCCACCAGCAGAGCGGGCACAGATACGCAGTATTTT. Its protein is CATSRAGTDTQYF.

Turning to this clonotype: A junction end diverges from the germline sequence, so it may reflect a read error. The rearrangement uses TRBV20-1 and TRBJ2-7, with TRBD2 matching 8 bases. CDR1 is DFQATT and CDR2 is SNEGSKA in the germline V gene (reference sequence). The CDR3 loop spans 15 amino acids. The DNA for the CDR3 is TGCAGTGCGAGAGACCAGCGGGAGAGCTTCTACGAGCAGTACTTC. It is translated as CSARDQRESFYEQYF.

This clonotype occurred many times. The V and J genes are TRBV12-3 or TRBV12-4 and TRBJ2-1, with D tentatively TRBD2 (6 bases). V lost 4 bases and J 2 bases, leaving 9 bases between the germline ends. The CDR3 sequence is 14 residues long. CDR3 residues: CASSYTGAYNEQFF. Here the CDR3 DNA reads TGTGCCAGCAGTTACACGGGGGCCTACAATGAGCAGTTCTTC.

This clonotype came up many times. The genes are TRBV4-1 and TRBJ2-1, with 9 bases fitting TRBD1. The CDR3 length is 18 residues. V lost 0 bases and J lost 4; bases outside the gene matches: 10. Germline CDR1 MGHRA, CDR2 YSYEKL. The CDR3 protein is CASSQDEGQGDAYNEQFF. CDR3 DNA: TGCGCCAGCAGCCAAGATGAGGGACAGGGAGACGCATACAATGAGCAGTTCTTC.

The rearrangement joins TRBV7-6 to TRBJ2-1; 10 bases line up with TRBD1. The germline V gene encodes CDR1 SGHVS and CDR2 FNYEAQ. J was trimmed by 8 bases and V by 5 bases; bases with no gene match: 9. CDR3 length: 15 residues. The CDR3 region is CASSPRQGASYEQFF. The CDR3 nucleotides are TGTGCCAGCAGCCCTCGACAGGGGGCTAGCTATGAGCAGTTCTTC.

This clonotype was seen more than once but under ten times. The chain joins TRBV9 to TRBJ2-1; TRBD2 agrees at 7 bases. The CDR3 length is 18 residues. Unmatched junction bases numbered 13, after V lost 3 bases and J lost 1 base. From germline, CDR1 is SGDLS and CDR2 YYNGEE. The CDR3 DNA reads as TGTGCCAGCAGCGAAGGATCCCGCGGGGGTCAGTCCTACAATGAGCAGTTCTTC. It encodes CASSEGSRGGQSYNEQFF.

This chain links TRBV6-2 or TRBV6-3 with TRBJ2-7; 9 nucleotides match TRBD2. Germline V gene lookup returns CDR1 MNHEY and CDR2 SVGEGT. The J segment lost 0 bases and the V segment lost 2 bases, leaving 8 bases of the junction unmatched. This CDR3 contains 17 residues. The CDR3 nucleotides read TGTGCCAGCAGTTACACGGCTAGCGGGGCCGCCTCCTACGAGCAGTACTTC. Translated: CASSYTASGAASYEQYF.

The chain combines TRBV20-1 with TRBJ2-1; 10 positions match TRBD2. CDR1 DFQATT and CDR2 SNEGSKA come from the germline V gene (reference sequence). V gave up 5 bases and J gave up 0 bases; unmatched junction bases: 13. This CDR3 contains 18 residues. The CDR3 sequence: CSADPLVAGGSSYNEQFF. CDR3 nucleotide sequence: TGCAGTGCTGATCCCCTTGTAGCGGGGGGAAGCTCCTACAATGAGCAGTTCTTC.

The V and J genes are TRBV28 and TRBJ2-1; D is ambiguous. The CDR3 extends over 14 amino acids. Germline V gene sequence: CDR1 MDHEN, CDR2 SYDVKM. V was trimmed by 8 bases and J by 0 bases, leaving 11 bases between them. CDR3 coding DNA: TGTGCCAGCCTAGGACCTAGCTCCTACAATGAGCAGTTCTTC. It encodes CASLGPSSYNEQFF.

This clonotype was picked up many times. The chain recombines TRBV28 with TRBJ2-3, with D perhaps TRBD2 (6 bases). Germline CDR1 reads MDHEN; CDR2 reads SYDVKM. The CDR3 has 15 amino acids. Trimming shortened V by 5 bases and J by 3 bases, and 15 bases separated the two germline ends. CDR3 loop: CASSPTGGGTDTQYF. For the CDR3, the DNA is TGTGCCAGCAGTCCAACCGGGGGTGGGACAGATACGCAGTATTTT.

This clonotype has at least ten counts. This chain links TRBV28 with TRBJ2-7; 9 positions agree with TRBD1. The CDR3 sequence is 15 residues long. The junction had 8 bases not matched to a gene; V was cut back by 3 bases and J by 5 bases. Germline assignment: CDR1 MDHEN and CDR2 SYDVKM. CDR3 loop: CASSLGLRDRDEQYF. The DNA of the CDR3 is TGTGCCAGCAGTTTGGGTCTGCGGGACAGGGACGAGCAGTACTTC.

The CDR3 DNA reads as TGTGCCAGCAGCTACAGGACAGGGGTCTCTGGGGCCAACGTCCTGACTTTC. This codes for CASSYRTGVSGANVLTF. V gene TRBV7-2 combines with J gene TRBJ2-6; 9 nucleotides match TRBD1. CDR1 and CDR2 (germline): SGHTA, FQGNSA. CDR3 length equals 17 residues. Losses at the gene ends were 4 bases for V and 0 bases for J; bases not matched to a gene: 4. The whole variable domain, remainder taken from reference TRBV7-2 and TRBJ2-6, is GAGVSQSPSNKVTEKGKDVELRCDPISGHTALYWYRQSLGQGLEFLIYFQGNSAPDKSGLPSDRFSAERTGGSVSTLTIQRTQQEDSAVYLCASSYRTGVSGANVLTFGAGSRLTVL.

This clonotype was observed a handful of times. The rearrangement joins TRBV4-1 to TRBJ1-1; D ambiguous. V gave up 0 bases and J gave up 6 bases, with 14 bases separating them. In germline, CDR1 is MGHRA, CDR2 YSYEKL. CDR3 length equals 15 residues. The CDR3 reads CASSQEEVLGSEAFF. The CDR3 DNA sequence: TGCGCCAGCAGCCAAGAGGAGGTCCTGGGCTCTGAAGCTTTCTTT.

This clonotype occurred once. This chain uses TRBV6-6 with TRBJ1-6; D might be TRBD1 (5 bases). V lost 0 bases and J 3 bases, leaving 9 bases between the germline ends. CDR1 is MNHNY, CDR2 SVGAGI, per germline (reference sequence). The CDR3 covers 16 residues. The CDR3 spells CASSYSTQGYNSPLHF. In nucleotides, the CDR3 is TGTGCCAGCAGTTACTCGACCCAGGGCTATAATTCACCCCTCCACTTT.

The chain combines TRBV14 with TRBJ2-3; 8 bases are a match to TRBD2. The CDR3 has 16 residues. V lost 4 bases, J lost 3 bases, and 9 bases stayed unmatched. In germline, CDR1 is SGHDN, CDR2 FVKESK. The CDR3 here is CASSLSPGLGTDTQYF. The CDR3 DNA is TGTGCCAGCAGCCTTTCCCCGGGACTAGGGACAGATACGCAGTATTTT.

This clonotype has just a few counts. This chain connects TRBV20-1 to TRBJ2-2, with a weak D call TRBD1 (7 bases). The CDR3 loop spans 15 amino acids. Germline V gives CDR1 DFQATT, CDR2 SNEGSKA (reference sequence). V lost 3 bases and J 3 bases, leaving 14 bases between the germline ends. CDR3 bases: TGCAGTGCTAGTGGAGGGGGCGCGGACACCGGGGAGCTGTTTTTT. It yields the protein CSASGGGADTGELFF.

This clonotype has a handful of counts. The chain is built from TRBV6-6 and TRBJ1-1, with a tentative D call TRBD1 (5 bases). Germline-derived CDR1 and CDR2 are MNHNY and SVGAGI (reference sequence). This CDR3 contains 18 residues. Trimming took 2 bases from V and 3 from J, leaving 22 bases between them. CDR3 sequence reads: CASSYRGGESIGDTEAFF. CDR3 coding DNA: TGTGCCAGCAGTTACCGGGGGGGAGAGAGCATTGGGGACACTGAAGCTTTCTTT.

The rearrangement uses TRBV6-5 and TRBJ2-5; 8 bases align to TRBD2. V trimming: 4 bases; J trimming: 7 bases; junction bases outside the gene matches: 2. CDR3 length equals 12 residues. Per the germline V gene, CDR1 is MNHEY and CDR2 is SVGAGI. The CDR3, as DNA: TGTGCCAGCAGTTCGGGAGGGAGGACCCAGTACTTC. This sequence encodes CASSSGGRTQYF.

This chain uses TRBV27 with TRBJ1-5, with 9 bases identical to TRBD1. V shed 6 bases, J shed 5 bases, and the junction held 11 bases outside the gene matches. The CDR3 sequence is 16 residues long. Germline V gives CDR1 MNHEY, CDR2 SMNVEV (reference sequence). The CDR3 DNA reads as TGTGCCAGCAGCGGTACGGGACAGGGAAGGCATCAGCCCCAGCATTTT. It yields the protein CASSGTGQGRHQPQHF.

The chain couples TRBV19 to TRBJ2-2; TRBD1 matches 8 bases. CDR1 and CDR2 from the germline V gene are LNHDA and SQIVND (reference sequence). The V and J ends lost 4 bases and 4 bases, in that order; junction bases with no gene match: 5. This CDR3 has 15 residues. The CDR3 loop reads CASSTQGQGTGELFF. CDR3 nucleotide sequence: TGTGCCAGTAGTACCCAAGGACAGGGCACCGGGGAGCTGTTTTTT.

There are a few counts of this clonotype. The J gene is TRBJ1-2, the V gene TRBV6-6; 7 positions agree with TRBD1. The trim removed 0 bases at V and 1 base at J, leaving 5 bases unmatched. This CDR3 spans 16 amino acids. From germline, CDR1 is MNHNY and CDR2 SVGAGI (reference sequence). The CDR3: CASSYSRTGDNYGYTF. As DNA, the CDR3 is TGTGCCAGCAGTTACTCGAGGACAGGCGATAACTATGGCTACACCTTC.

This clonotype was counted ten times or more. V gene TRBV7-2 combines with J gene TRBJ2-7, with TRBD1 matching 8 bases. The V segment lost 3 bases and the J segment 6 bases; nucleotides outside the gene matches: 7. The germline CDR1 and CDR2 sequences are SGHTA and FQGNSA. This CDR3 has 14 amino acids. CDR3 DNA sequence: TGTGCCAGCAGCTTCTCGGACAGGGTACTCGAGCAGTACTTC. Protein sequence: CASSFSDRVLEQYF. The whole variable domain, filled in from reference TRBV7-2 and TRBJ2-7, reads GAGVSQSPSNKVTEKGKDVELRCDPISGHTALYWYRQSLGQGLEFLIYFQGNSAPDKSGLPSDRFSAERTGGSVSTLTIQRTQQEDSAVYLCASSFSDRVLEQYFGPGTRLTVT.

The rearrangement uses TRBV2 and TRBJ2-1; 9 bases align to TRBD1. V was clipped by 4 bases and J by 3 bases; unmatched bases: 7. Germline V gene lookup returns CDR1 SNHLY and CDR2 FYNNEI. The CDR3 has 16 residues. CDR3 DNA sequence: TGTGCCAGCAGTGGAGGCTGGGACAGGGACTACAATGAGCAGTTCTTC. Translated: CASSGGWDRDYNEQFF. Filled out from reference TRBV2 and TRBJ2-1, the complete variable domain reads EPEVTQTPSHQVTQMGQEVILRCVPISNHLYFYWYRQILGQKVEFLVSFYNNEISEKSEIFDDQFSVERPDGSNFTLKIRSTKLEDSAMYFCASSGGWDRDYNEQFFGPGTRLTVL.

This clonotype occurred many times. The rearrangement links TRBV20-1 to TRBJ1-5; D is unclear. CDR3 size: 15 residues. The germline V gene has CDR1 DFQATT and CDR2 SNEGSKA (reference sequence). V was cut by 3 bases and J by 2 bases, with 14 bases left in between. CDR3 region: CSASQLGIGNQPQHF. CDR3 nucleotide sequence: TGCAGTGCTAGCCAATTAGGGATTGGCAATCAGCCCCAGCATTTT.